These 21 T cell receptor beta chains were sequenced from one sample in a study of early T cells in non-severe SARS-CoV-2 infection listed by TCRdb under 2021. Library prep was done by 5' RACE. Sequenced using a NextSeq 500. TCRdb trimmed public reads at Q25 via fastp, called clones via MiXCR and kept in-frame beta chains. Entries are consolidated by CDR3 protein sequence, retaining the most common genes and DNA. For this sample there are about 26,000 distinct CDR3 sequences; around 4.5% appear just once. The ten largest clones add up to around 5.6% of the sample. Source material: whole blood. The receptors were gathered from an adult who was a healthcare worker with PCR-confirmed SARS-CoV-2 infection or an uninfected control (not recorded which).

This clonotype has at least ten counts. The chain uses TRBV24-1 and TRBJ2-3; D tentatively reads TRBD1 or TRBD2 (5 bases each). CDR1 and CDR2 (germline): KGHDR, SFDVKD. There are 13 residues in the CDR3. Trimming removed 11 bases from V and 0 bases from J, with 11 bases in between. Here the CDR3 reads CAIRDLSTDTQYF. CDR3 DNA sequence: TGTGCCATCAGGGACCTTAGCACAGATACGCAGTATTTT.

This clonotype was detected many times. The chain uses TRBV20-1 and TRBJ2-1; a weak D match, TRBD2 (6 bases). This CDR3 contains 13 residues. The V end lost 3 bases, the J end lost 4 bases, and 10 bases lay between the germline ends. CDR1 is DFQATT, CDR2 SNEGSKA, per germline (reference sequence). This CDR3 is CSASPTSYNEQFF. The CDR3 DNA sequence: TGCAGTGCTAGTCCGACTAGTTACAATGAGCAGTTCTTC.

This clonotype has at least ten counts. The chain joins TRBV30 to TRBJ2-5, with D maybe TRBD2 (6 bases). V was shortened by 1 base and J by 4 bases, with 10 bases between the two germline ends. Germline V gene lookup returns CDR1 GTSNPN and CDR2 SVGIG (reference sequence). The CDR3 has 13 residues. DNA for the CDR3: TGTGCCTGGAGTGAGGGACTCCGAGAGACCCAGTACTTC. Amino acids: CAWSEGLRETQYF. Supplemented by reference TRBV30 and TRBJ2-5, the full variable domain reads SQTIHQWPATLVQPVGSPLSLECTVEGTSNPNLYWYRQAAGRGLQLLFYSVGIGQISSEVPQNLSASRPQDRQFILSSKKLLLSDSGFYLCAWSEGLRETQYFGPGTRLLVL.

This clonotype was picked up many times. The rearrangement links TRBV4-3 to TRBJ1-2; 10 bases fit TRBD1. The CDR3 totals 16 residues. The germline gives CDR1 LGHNA, CDR2 YSLEER. V shed 4 bases and J 7 bases; nucleotides not matched to a gene: 12. CDR3 DNA: TGCGCCAGCAGCCGATTGACAGGGGGCCGAATACTTGGCTACACCTTC. Translation gives CASSRLTGGRILGYTF.

This clonotype was recorded many times. V usage is TRBV20-1 and J usage is TRBJ2-3; D unresolved. This CDR3 is built from 11 residues. The V gene lost 5 bases and the J gene lost 10 bases, with 13 bases spanning the gap. The V gene's germline CDR1 is DFQATT and CDR2 SNEGSKA (reference sequence). In nucleotides, the CDR3 is TGCAGTGCTGACTTGGTGTTGGCGCAGTATTTT. It translates to CSADLVLAQYF.

This clonotype was counted between two and nine times. This chain joins TRBV5-6 and TRBJ1-1, with D maybe TRBD1 (5 bases). V lost 4 bases and J 4 bases, leaving 17 bases between the germline ends. Per the germline V gene, CDR1 is SGHDT and CDR2 is YYEEEE. The CDR3 spans 15 residues. The chain's CDR3 is CASSLLGGTVTEAFF. The CDR3, as DNA: TGTGCCAGCAGCCTGCTAGGAGGGACGGTCACTGAAGCTTTCTTT.

This clonotype was seen just once. With a much larger clone just one base away, this may be a read error. The chain is built from TRBV18 and TRBJ1-6, with D unclear. CDR3 length: 16 amino acids. The germline V gene has CDR1 KGHSH and CDR2 LQKENI. The germline V and J ends were trimmed by 0 bases and 7 bases, with 13 bases remaining between them. The CDR3 DNA sequence: TGTGCCAGCTCACCACCGAGTATAAGGACCAATTCACCCCTCCACTTT. Translating gives CASSPPSIRTNSPLHF.

This clonotype was recorded many times. This chain links TRBV2 with TRBJ2-4; TRBD1 is a possible D gene (5 bases). This CDR3 region has 17 residues. Germline-derived CDR1 and CDR2 are SNHLY and FYNNEI. With 2 bases removed from V and 2 bases from J, the gap between germline ends came to 16 bases. In DNA, the CDR3 is TGTGCCAGCAGTGAAAGTATCGTAAGGGGAACCAAAAACATTCAGTACTTC. It translates to CASSESIVRGTKNIQYF.

This clonotype was observed at least ten times. This sequence joins TRBV28 and TRBJ1-1; 8 bases match TRBD1. V trimming: 3 bases; J trimming: 4 bases; junction bases outside the gene matches: 4. Germline V gene lookup returns CDR1 MDHEN and CDR2 SYDVKM. The CDR3 extends over 14 amino acids. The DNA for the CDR3 is TGTGCCAGCAGTTTCCTCAGGGGGCCCACTGAAGCTTTCTTT. This sequence encodes CASSFLRGPTEAFF.

This clonotype was seen repeatedly, ten times or more. The V gene is TRBV7-9, the J gene TRBJ1-3, with a possible D match to TRBD1 (5 bases). Trimming took off 1 base at V and 0 bases at J, with 16 bases between the two ends. Germline V gene lookup returns CDR1 SEHNR and CDR2 FQNEAQ (reference sequence). The CDR3 is 18 residues long. The DNA of the CDR3 is TGTGCCAGCAGCTTAGAATTGGCTTGGGGCAGCTCTGGAAACACCATATATTTT. It specifies CASSLELAWGSSGNTIYF. Together with reference TRBV7-9 and TRBJ1-3, the CDR3 gives the full variable domain: DTGVSQNPRHKITKRGQNVTFRCDPISEHNRLYWYRQTLGQGPEFLTYFQNEAQLEKSRLLSDRFSAERPKGSFSTLEIQRTEQGDSAMYLCASSLELAWGSSGNTIYFGEGSWLTVV.

This clonotype was picked up many times. The J gene is TRBJ1-1, the V gene TRBV10-3; 7 bases match TRBD1. The CDR3 loop spans 15 amino acids. Per germline, CDR1 ENHRY and CDR2 SYGVKD. V lost 5 bases, J lost 0 bases, and 6 bases stayed unmatched. CDR3 sequence reads: CAISNRQGMNTEAFF. The CDR3 DNA reads TGTGCCATCAGTAACAGACAGGGTATGAACACTGAAGCTTTCTTT.

This clonotype occurred many times. The chain links TRBV18 to TRBJ2-6; TRBD1 or TRBD2 may be the D gene (7 bases each). With 6 bases removed from V and 1 base from J, the gap between germline ends came to 16 bases. Germline CDR1 and CDR2: KGHSH and LQKENI. The CDR3 extends over 17 amino acids. CDR3 sequence: CASSLAGGLSGANVLTF. CDR3 bases: TGTGCCAGCTCGCTCGCAGGGGGACTATCTGGGGCCAACGTCCTGACTTTC.

This rearrangement joins TRBV28 to TRBJ2-3; weak D call: TRBD2 (5 bases). The CDR3 extends over 14 amino acids. The germline V gene encodes CDR1 MDHEN and CDR2 SYDVKM. V lost 5 bases and J lost 5, with 14 bases in between. CDR3 loop: CASSPPSGLDTQYF. In DNA form, the CDR3 reads TGTGCCAGCAGTCCCCCCTCGGGGTTAGATACGCAGTATTTT.

This clonotype was seen many times. This chain connects TRBV15 to TRBJ1-2, with unresolved D. CDR1 and CDR2 from the germline V gene are LNHNV and YYDKDF (reference sequence). V was shortened by 0 bases and J by 7 bases, with 6 bases between the two germline ends. The CDR3 contains 12 residues. The CDR3 DNA follows: TGTGCCACCAGCAGAGATCTGCGTGGCTACACCTTC. This translates into CATSRDLRGYTF.

This clonotype was found many times. The chain has TRBV30 and TRBJ2-1; D uncertain. Per the germline V gene, CDR1 is GTSNPN and CDR2 is SVGIG (reference sequence). This CDR3 has 10 amino acids. V lost 4 bases and J 5 bases, leaving 3 bases between the germline ends. CDR3 sequence reads: CAWKDNEQFF. The CDR3 DNA sequence: TGTGCCTGGAAGGACAATGAGCAGTTCTTC.

In its sample, this clonotype was seen many times. This chain joins TRBV20-1 and TRBJ1-5, with D tentatively TRBD1 (6 bases). Looked up from germline, CDR1 is DFQATT and CDR2 is SNEGSKA (reference sequence). Trimming cost V 5 bases and J 0 bases, with 14 bases left between them. This CDR3 has 15 amino acids. The CDR3, as DNA: TGCAGTGCTCCGAGGCGGGACATTAGCAATCAGCCCCAGCATTTT. Translated, it gives CSAPRRDISNQPQHF.

There are many counts of this clonotype. This rearrangement joins TRBV6-2 or TRBV6-3 to TRBJ2-3, with a possible D match to TRBD2 (6 bases). Deletions cut 4 bases from V and 6 bases from J, with 17 bases between. There are 15 residues in the CDR3. CDR1 is MNHEY, CDR2 SVGEGT, per germline. The DNA of the CDR3 is TGTGCCAGCAGTTCTCTCGGGCGGAGCGGGGATACGCAGTATTTT. Amino acid sequence: CASSSLGRSGDTQYF.

In its sample, this clonotype is large. The chain joins TRBV15 to TRBJ2-1; 11 positions agree with TRBD2. CDR1 and CDR2 (germline): LNHNV, YYDKDF (reference sequence). The ends lost 9 bases at V and 8 bases at J; junction bases unmatched: 3. There are 12 residues in the CDR3. The CDR3 region is CATSGGADEQFF. For the CDR3, the DNA is TGTGCCACTAGCGGGGGGGCCGATGAGCAGTTCTTC.

This clonotype was counted many times. This sequence joins TRBV11-2 and TRBJ2-2, with unresolved D. This CDR3 has 13 amino acids. Germline assignment: CDR1 SGHAT and CDR2 FQNNGV. V was clipped by 1 base and J by 6 bases, with 6 bases between them. In nucleotides, the CDR3 is TGTGCCAGCAGCTTAGTTGCTGCCGGGGAGCTGTTTTTT. This sequence encodes CASSLVAAGELFF.

By its share, this clonotype is medium-sized. The chain carries TRBV12-3 or TRBV12-4 and TRBJ2-3, with a weak D call TRBD2 (5 bases). V lost 1 base to trimming and J lost 1 base, with 12 bases between them. The CDR3 extends over 16 amino acids. Here the CDR3 DNA reads TGTGCCAGCAGTTTAGGCGGACTGGTTCGCACAGATACGCAGTATTTT. Amino acids: CASSLGGLVRTDTQYF.

There are a few counts of this clonotype. Being one base from a much bigger clone, this may be a read error. The genes are TRBV2 and TRBJ2-3; 10 nucleotides align to TRBD2. The CDR3 loop spans 15 amino acids. Looked up from germline, CDR1 is SNHLY and CDR2 is FYNNEI. J lost 2 bases, V lost 10 bases, and 9 bases had no gene match. The CDR3 here is CANRVLAGNTDTQYF. Here the CDR3 DNA reads TGTGCCAACAGGGTACTAGCGGGGAACACAGATACGCAGTATTTT.